Below, one TCR beta chain is given with its context. The repertoire was sequenced with immunoSEQ multiplex PCR; TCRdb's copy has only in-frame clones and lacks some. The table lists tens of thousands of clones, around 90% of them singletons, with roughly 3% in the top ten. This entry belongs to a study of blood T cell repertoires in COVID-19. Study information: Some COVID-19 samples were acute and others convalescent; all came from the United States, Italy and Spain. In each case, the material was cDNA or gDNA derived from T cells, B-cell-depleted T cells, or PBMCs.

Trimming cost V 0 bases and J 1 base, with 11 bases left between them. The CDR3 spans 16 residues. Germline V gene data show CDR1 as SGHRS and CDR2 as YFSETQ. This rearrangement joins TRBV5-1 to TRBJ1-3; no firm D call. The sequenced sample consisted of peripheral blood. The TCR comes from a man in his fifties with active COVID-19. CDR3 in DNA: TGCGCCAGCAGCTTGGATGAACTGTCTTCTGGAAACACCATATATTTT. It codes for CASSLDELSSGNTIYF.